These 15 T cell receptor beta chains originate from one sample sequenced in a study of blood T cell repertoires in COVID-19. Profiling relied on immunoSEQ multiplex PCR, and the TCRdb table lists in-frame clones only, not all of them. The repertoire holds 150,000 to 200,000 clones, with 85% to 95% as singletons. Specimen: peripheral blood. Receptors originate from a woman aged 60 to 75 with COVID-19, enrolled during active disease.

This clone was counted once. The CDR3 here is CASSHSTSTEAFF. CDR3 nucleotides: TGTGCCAGCTCACATTCTACGAGCACTGAAGCTTTCTTT. This chain connects TRBV18 to TRBJ1-1; D is unresolved. With 4 bases removed from V and 4 bases from J, the gap between germline ends came to 10 bases. The CDR3 sequence is 13 residues long. Germline V lookup: CDR1 KGHSH, CDR2 LQKENI.

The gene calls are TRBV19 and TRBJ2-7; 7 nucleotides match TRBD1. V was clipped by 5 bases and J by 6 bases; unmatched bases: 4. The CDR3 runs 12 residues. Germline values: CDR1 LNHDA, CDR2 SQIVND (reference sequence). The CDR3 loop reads CASSPTGFEQYF. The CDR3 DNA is TGTGCCAGTAGTCCGACAGGGTTCGAGCAGTACTTC.

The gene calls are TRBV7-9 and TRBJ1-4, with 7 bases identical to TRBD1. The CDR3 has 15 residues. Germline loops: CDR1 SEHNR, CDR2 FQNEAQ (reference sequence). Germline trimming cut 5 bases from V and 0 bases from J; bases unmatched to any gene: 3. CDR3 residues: CASSLGTATNEKLFF. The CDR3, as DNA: TGTGCCAGCAGCCTAGGGACAGCAACTAATGAAAAACTGTTTTTT.

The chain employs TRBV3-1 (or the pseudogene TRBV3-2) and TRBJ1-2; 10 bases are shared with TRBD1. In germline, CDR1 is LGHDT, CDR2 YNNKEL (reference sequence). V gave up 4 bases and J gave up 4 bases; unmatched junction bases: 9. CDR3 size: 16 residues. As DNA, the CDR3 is TGTGCCAGCAGCCCCCGGGACAGGGGCTTGACCTATGGCTACACCTTC. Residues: CASSPRDRGLTYGYTF.

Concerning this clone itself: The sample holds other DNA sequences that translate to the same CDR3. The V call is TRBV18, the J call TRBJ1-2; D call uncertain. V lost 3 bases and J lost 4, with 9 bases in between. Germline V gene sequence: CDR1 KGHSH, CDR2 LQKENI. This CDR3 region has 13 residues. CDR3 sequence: CASSPPGGYGYTF. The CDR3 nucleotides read TGTGCCAGCTCACCTCCAGGTGGCTATGGCTACACCTTC. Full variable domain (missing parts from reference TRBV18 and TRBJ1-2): NAGVMQNPRHLVRRRGQEARLRCSPMKGHSHVYWYRQLPEEGLKFMVYLQKENIIDESGMPKERFSAEFPKEGPSILRIQQVVRGDSAAYFCASSPPGGYGYTFGSGTRLTVV.

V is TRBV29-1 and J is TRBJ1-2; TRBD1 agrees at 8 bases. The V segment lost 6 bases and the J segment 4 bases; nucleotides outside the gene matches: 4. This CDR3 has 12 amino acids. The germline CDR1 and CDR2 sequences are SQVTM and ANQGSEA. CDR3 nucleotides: TGCAGCGTCGGACAGGGCCGCTATGGCTACACCTTC. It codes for CSVGQGRYGYTF.

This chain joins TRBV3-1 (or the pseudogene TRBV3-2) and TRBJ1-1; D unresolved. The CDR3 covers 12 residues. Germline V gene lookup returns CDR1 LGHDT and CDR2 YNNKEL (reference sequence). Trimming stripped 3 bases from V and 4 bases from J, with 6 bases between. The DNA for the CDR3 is TGTGCCAGCAGCCAGCACGGCACTGAAGCTTTCTTT. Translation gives CASSQHGTEAFF.

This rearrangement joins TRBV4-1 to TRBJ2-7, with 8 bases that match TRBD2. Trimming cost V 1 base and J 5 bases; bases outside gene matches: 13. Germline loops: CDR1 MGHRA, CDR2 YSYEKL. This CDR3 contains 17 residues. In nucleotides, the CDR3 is TGCGCCAGCAGCCAAGTCGTCGGGGGGGCCTACCTTCACGAGCAGTACTTC. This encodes CASSQVVGGAYLHEQYF.

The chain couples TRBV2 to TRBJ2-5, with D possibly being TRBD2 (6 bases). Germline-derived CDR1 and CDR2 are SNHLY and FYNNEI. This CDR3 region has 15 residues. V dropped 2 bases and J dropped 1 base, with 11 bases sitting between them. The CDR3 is CASSELGGVQETQYF. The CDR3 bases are TGTGCCAGCAGTGAACTTGGCGGGGTCCAAGAGACCCAGTACTTC.

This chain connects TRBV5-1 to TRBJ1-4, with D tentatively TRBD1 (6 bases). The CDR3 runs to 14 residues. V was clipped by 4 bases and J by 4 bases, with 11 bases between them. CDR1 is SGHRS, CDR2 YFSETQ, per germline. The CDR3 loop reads CASSPGTSNEKLFF. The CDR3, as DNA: TGCGCCAGCAGCCCCGGGACAAGTAATGAAAAACTGTTTTTT.

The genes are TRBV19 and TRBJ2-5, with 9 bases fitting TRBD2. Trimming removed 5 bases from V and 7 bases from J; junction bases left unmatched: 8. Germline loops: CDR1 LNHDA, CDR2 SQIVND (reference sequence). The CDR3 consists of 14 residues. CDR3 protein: CASSAAGGPGTQYF. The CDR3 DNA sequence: TGTGCCAGTAGTGCGGCGGGGGGGCCGGGGACCCAGTACTTC.

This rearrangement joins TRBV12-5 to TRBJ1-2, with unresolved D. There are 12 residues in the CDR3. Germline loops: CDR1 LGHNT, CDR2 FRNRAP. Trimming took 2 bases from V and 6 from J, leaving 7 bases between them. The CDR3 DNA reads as TGTGCTAGTGGTTTGTTAGAACATGGCTACACCTTC. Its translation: CASGLLEHGYTF.

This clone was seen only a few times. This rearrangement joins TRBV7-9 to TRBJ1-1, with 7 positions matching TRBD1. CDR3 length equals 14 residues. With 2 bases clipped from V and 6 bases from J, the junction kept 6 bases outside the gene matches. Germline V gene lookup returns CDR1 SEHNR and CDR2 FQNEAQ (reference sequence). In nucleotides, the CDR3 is TGTGCCAGCAGCTTACCAGGGGGAGGATCTGAAGCTTTCTTT. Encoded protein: CASSLPGGGSEAFF.

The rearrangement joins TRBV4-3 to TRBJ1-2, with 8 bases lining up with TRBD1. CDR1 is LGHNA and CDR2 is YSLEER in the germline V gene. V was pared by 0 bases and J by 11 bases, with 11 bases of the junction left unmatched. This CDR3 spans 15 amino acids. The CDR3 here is CASSQDRNGQGGYTF. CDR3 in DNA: TGCGCCAGCAGCCAAGATCGGAACGGACAGGGTGGGTACACCTTC.

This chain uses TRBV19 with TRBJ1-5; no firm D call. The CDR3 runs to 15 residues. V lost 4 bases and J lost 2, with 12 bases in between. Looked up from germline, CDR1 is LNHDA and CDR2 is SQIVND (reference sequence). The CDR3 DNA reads TGTGCCAGTAGTACCCTCGGGGAAGGCAATCAGCCCCAGCATTTT. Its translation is CASSTLGEGNQPQHF.